This T cell receptor (beta chain) was sequenced for a study of control samples from healthy donors and cancer patients. The CDR3 loop spans 15 amino acids. The germline V gene has CDR1 SGHTS and CDR2 YDEGEE. The trim removed 2 bases at V and 2 bases at J, leaving 5 bases unmatched. TCRdb keeps only in-frame clones here, not all; method: immunoSEQ multiplex PCR. This table has more than 120,000 clones, about 90% appearing once. The receptor's source is a man between 25 and 39 years old in good health. Sequencing was performed on blood. The chain couples TRBV5-8 to TRBJ2-3; 7 nucleotides agree with TRBD1. DNA of the CDR3: TGTGCCAGCAGCTTCTACAGGGGTTTCACAGATACGCAGTATTTT. Protein: CASSFYRGFTDTQYF.